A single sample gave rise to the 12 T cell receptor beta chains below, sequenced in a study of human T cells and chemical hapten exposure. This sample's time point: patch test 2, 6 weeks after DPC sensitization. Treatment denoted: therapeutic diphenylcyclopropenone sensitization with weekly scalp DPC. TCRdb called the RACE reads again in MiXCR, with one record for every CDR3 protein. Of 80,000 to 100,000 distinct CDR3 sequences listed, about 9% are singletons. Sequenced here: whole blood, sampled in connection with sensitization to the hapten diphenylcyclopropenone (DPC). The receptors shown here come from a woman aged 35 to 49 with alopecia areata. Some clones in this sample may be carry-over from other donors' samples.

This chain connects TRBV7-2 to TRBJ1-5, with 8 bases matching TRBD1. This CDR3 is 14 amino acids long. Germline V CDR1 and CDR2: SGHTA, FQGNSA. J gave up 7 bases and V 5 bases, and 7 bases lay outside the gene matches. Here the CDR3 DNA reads TGTGCCAGCAGCCGACAGGGGTTAGGACAGCCCCAGCATTTT. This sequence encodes CASSRQGLGQPQHF.

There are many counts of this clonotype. The CDR3 reads CASSHLGLAGEQYF. The CDR3 DNA reads as TGTGCCAGCTCACACTTGGGACTAGCCGGCGAGCAGTACTTC. V and J are TRBV18 and TRBJ2-7; 9 nucleotides agree with TRBD2. Germline V gene lookup returns CDR1 KGHSH and CDR2 LQKENI. The junction had 7 bases not matched to a gene; V was cut back by 4 bases and J by 6 bases. The CDR3 extends over 14 amino acids.

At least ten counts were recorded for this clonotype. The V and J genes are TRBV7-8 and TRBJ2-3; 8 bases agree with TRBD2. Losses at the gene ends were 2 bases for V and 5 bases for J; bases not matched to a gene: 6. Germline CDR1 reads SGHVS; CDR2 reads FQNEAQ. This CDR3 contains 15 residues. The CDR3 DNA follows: TGTGCCAGCAGCTTAACTAGCGGACGATTAGATACGCAGTATTTT. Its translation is CASSLTSGRLDTQYF.

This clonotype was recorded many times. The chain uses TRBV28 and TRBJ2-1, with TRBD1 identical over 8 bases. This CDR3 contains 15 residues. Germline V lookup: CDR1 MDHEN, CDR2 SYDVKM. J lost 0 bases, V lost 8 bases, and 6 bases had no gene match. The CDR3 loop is CASGDRGSSYNEQFF. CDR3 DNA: TGTGCCAGCGGAGACAGGGGAAGCTCCTACAATGAGCAGTTCTTC.

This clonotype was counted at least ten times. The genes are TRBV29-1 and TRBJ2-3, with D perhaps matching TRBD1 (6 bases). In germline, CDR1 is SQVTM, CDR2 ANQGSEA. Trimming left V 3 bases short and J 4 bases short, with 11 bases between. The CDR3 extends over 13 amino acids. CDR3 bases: TGCAGCGTTGACAGGGGCTCCCCAGATACGCAGTATTTT. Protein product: CSVDRGSPDTQYF.

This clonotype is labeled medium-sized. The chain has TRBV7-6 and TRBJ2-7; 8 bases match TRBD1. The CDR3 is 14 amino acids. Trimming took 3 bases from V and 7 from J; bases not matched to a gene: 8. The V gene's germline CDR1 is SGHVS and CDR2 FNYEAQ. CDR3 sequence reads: CASSFWQGADEQYF. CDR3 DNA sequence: TGTGCCAGCAGCTTCTGGCAGGGGGCGGATGAGCAGTACTTC.

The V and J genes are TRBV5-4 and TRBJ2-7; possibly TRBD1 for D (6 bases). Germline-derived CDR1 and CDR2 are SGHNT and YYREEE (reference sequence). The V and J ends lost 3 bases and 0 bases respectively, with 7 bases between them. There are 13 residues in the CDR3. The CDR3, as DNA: TGTGCCAGCAGCTCGGACAGCTCCTACGAGCAGTACTTC. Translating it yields CASSSDSSYEQYF.

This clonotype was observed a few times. The DNA for the CDR3 is TGCGCCAGCAGCCAAGATGGGACAGGGGGCACTGAAGCTTTCTTT. This sequence encodes CASSQDGTGGTEAFF. The V gene is TRBV4-3, the J gene TRBJ1-1; 11 positions agree with TRBD1. The germline V gene encodes CDR1 LGHNA and CDR2 YSLEER. The CDR3 runs to 15 residues. Losses at the gene ends were 0 bases for V and 4 bases for J; bases not matched to a gene: 1.

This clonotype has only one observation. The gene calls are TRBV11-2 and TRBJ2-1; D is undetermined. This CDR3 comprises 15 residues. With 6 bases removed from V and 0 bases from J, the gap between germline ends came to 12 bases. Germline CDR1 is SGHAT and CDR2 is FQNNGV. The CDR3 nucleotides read TGTGCCAGCAGTGCAACAAGGAGCTCCTACAATGAGCAGTTCTTC. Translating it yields CASSATRSSYNEQFF. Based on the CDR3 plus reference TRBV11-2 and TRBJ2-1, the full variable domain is EAGVAQSPRYKIIEKRQSVAFWCNPISGHATLYWYQQILGQGPKLLIQFQNNGVVDDSQLPKDRFSAERLKGVDSTLKIQPAKLEDSAVYLCASSATRSSYNEQFFGPGTRLTVL.

CDR3 nucleotide sequence: TGTGCCAGCAGCCGAAACTATGCCTACGAGCAGTACTTC. Translated, it gives CASSRNYAYEQYF. The chain links TRBV28 to TRBJ2-7; D not certain. V lost 6 bases to trimming and J lost 2 bases, with 11 bases between them. This CDR3 contains 13 residues. Germline V gene data show CDR1 as MDHEN and CDR2 as SYDVKM.

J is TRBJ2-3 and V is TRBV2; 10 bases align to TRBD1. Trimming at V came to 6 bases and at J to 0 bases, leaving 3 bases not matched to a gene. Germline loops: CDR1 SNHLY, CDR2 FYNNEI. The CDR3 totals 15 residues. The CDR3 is CASRRDRGSTDTQYF. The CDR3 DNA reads TGTGCCAGCAGGCGGGACAGGGGAAGCACAGATACGCAGTATTTT.

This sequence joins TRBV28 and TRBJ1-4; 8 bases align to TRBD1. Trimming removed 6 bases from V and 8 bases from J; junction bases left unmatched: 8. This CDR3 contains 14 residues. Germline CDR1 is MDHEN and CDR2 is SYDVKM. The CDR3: CASSSGQGREKLFF. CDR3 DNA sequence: TGTGCCAGCAGCTCTGGACAGGGAAGGGAAAAACTGTTTTTT.